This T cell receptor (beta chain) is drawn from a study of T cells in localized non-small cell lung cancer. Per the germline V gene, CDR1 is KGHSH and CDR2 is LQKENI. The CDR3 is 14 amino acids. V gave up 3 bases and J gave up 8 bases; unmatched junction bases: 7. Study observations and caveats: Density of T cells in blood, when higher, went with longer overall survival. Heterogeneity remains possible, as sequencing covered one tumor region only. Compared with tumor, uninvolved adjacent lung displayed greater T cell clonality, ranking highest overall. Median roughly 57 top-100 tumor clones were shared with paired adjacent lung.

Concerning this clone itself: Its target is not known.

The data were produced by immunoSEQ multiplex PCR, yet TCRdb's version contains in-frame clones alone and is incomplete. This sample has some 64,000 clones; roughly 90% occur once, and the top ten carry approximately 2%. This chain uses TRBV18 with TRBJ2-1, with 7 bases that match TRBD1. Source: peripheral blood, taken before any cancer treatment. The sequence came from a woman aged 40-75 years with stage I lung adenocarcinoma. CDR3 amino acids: CASSPGTAIHEQFF. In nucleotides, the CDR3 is TGTGCCAGCTCACCCGGGACAGCCATCCATGAGCAGTTCTTC.